Below are 15 T cell receptor beta chains sequenced from a single sample in a study of blood T cells in healthy people across ages. Then a second PCR, running about 7 to 11 cycles, was carried out with a sample-barcoded 5' primer and a J-beta primer mix. TCRdb analysed the 5' RACE reads with MiXCR anew, one entry per CDR3 protein. The sample consists of about 730,000 distinct CDR3 sequences, roughly 45% of them appearing once. Sequenced material: blood. These TCRs come from a woman between 55 and 75 years old in good health.

This clonotype was seen a handful of times. J is TRBJ1-5 and V is TRBV6-5; 7 nucleotides agree with TRBD1. J was trimmed by 2 bases and V by 6 bases; bases with no gene match: 4. CDR3 length: 14 amino acids. The germline CDR1 and CDR2 sequences are MNHEY and SVGAGI. Here the CDR3 reads CASSIDRGNQPQHF. The CDR3 DNA follows: TGTGCCAGCAGCATCGACAGGGGCAATCAGCCCCAGCATTTT.

V usage is TRBV7-2 and J usage is TRBJ1-5, with 7 nucleotides matching TRBD1. The CDR3 totals 17 residues. The V and J ends lost 5 bases and 1 base, in that order; junction bases with no gene match: 11. Germline V lookup: CDR1 SGHTA, CDR2 FQGNSA. In DNA form, the CDR3 reads TGTGCCAGCAGCCGTTTACCGGGACAGCGAAGCAATCAGCCCCAGCATTTT. Translated, it gives CASSRLPGQRSNQPQHF.

The chain is built from TRBV10-3 and TRBJ2-7; 9 nucleotides agree with TRBD1. The junction had 6 bases not matched to a gene; V was cut back by 7 bases and J by 2 bases. Looked up from germline, CDR1 is ENHRY and CDR2 is SYGVKD. The CDR3 loop spans 14 amino acids. CDR3 in DNA: TGTGCCATCAAGTTGGGACAGGGAGCCTACGAGCAGTACTTC. Translated, it gives CAIKLGQGAYEQYF.

This clonotype was recorded at least ten times. This chain connects TRBV29-1 to TRBJ2-1; D not resolved. Trimming removed 1 base at V and 0 bases at J, with 10 bases between. The CDR3 is made up of 15 amino acids. The germline V gene encodes CDR1 SQVTM and CDR2 ANQGSEA. CDR3 nucleotide sequence: TGCAGCGTTGAAGGGTGGGGAACCTCCTACAATGAGCAGTTCTTC. It translates to CSVEGWGTSYNEQFF.

The chain combines TRBV28 with TRBJ2-1, with a weak D call TRBD2 (5 bases). CDR3 length: 12 amino acids. V was clipped by 7 bases and J by 8 bases, with 12 bases between them. The germline V gene encodes CDR1 MDHEN and CDR2 SYDVKM. The CDR3 DNA sequence: TGTGCCAGCACCCTTCTCGGGGATGAGCAGTTCTTC. Its translation: CASTLLGDEQFF.

This clonotype has more than one count but fewer than ten. The V and J genes are TRBV2 and TRBJ2-5; D is possibly TRBD2 (5 bases). The V and J ends lost 6 bases and 5 bases respectively, with 10 bases between them. The V gene's germline CDR1 is SNHLY and CDR2 FYNNEI. CDR3 length: 12 residues. CDR3 coding DNA: TGTGCCAGCAGCGTAGCGTCGGAGACCCAGTACTTC. Its protein is CASSVASETQYF.

This clonotype has at least ten counts. V and J are TRBV29-1 and TRBJ2-7; a weak D match, TRBD2 (6 bases). Germline CDR1 is SQVTM and CDR2 is ANQGSEA. This CDR3 spans 12 amino acids. Trimming took off 2 bases at V and 4 bases at J, with 9 bases between the two ends. The CDR3 region has the DNA TGCAGCGTTGAAATGGGGGGATACGAGCAGTACTTC. Encoded protein: CSVEMGGYEQYF.

This clonotype has ten or more counts. The chain links TRBV10-3 to TRBJ2-3; D perhaps matches TRBD1 (6 bases). CDR1 is ENHRY and CDR2 is SYGVKD in the germline V gene. The germline V and J ends were trimmed by 7 bases and 14 bases, with 19 bases remaining between them. The CDR3 length is 12 residues. CDR3 sequence: CAINQGSGTPYF. The CDR3 DNA reads as TGTGCCATCAATCAGGGGTCTGGAACCCCGTATTTT.

The V gene is TRBV28, the J gene TRBJ2-4, with D uncertain. The J call may not be correct, given that the DNA end is closer to TRBJ2-7. This CDR3 spans 14 amino acids. The germline V gene has CDR1 MDHEN and CDR2 SYDVKM. The CDR3 nucleotides are TGTGCCAGCAGTTTAATCGGCAGAACCTACGAGCAGTACTTC. Translation gives CASSLIGRTYEQYF.

Only a few counts were recorded for this clonotype. The V gene is TRBV7-8, the J gene TRBJ2-5, with D perhaps TRBD1 or TRBD2 (5 bases each). Per germline, CDR1 SGHVS and CDR2 FQNEAQ. The CDR3 is 16 amino acids. The V end lost 4 bases, the J end lost 3 bases, and 18 bases lay between the germline ends. CDR3 DNA sequence: TGTGCCAGCAGCTCCTTAAGGGGAGCGCTTAAAGAGACCCAGTACTTC. The encoded protein is CASSSLRGALKETQYF.

This clonotype is a singleton in its sample. The chain recombines TRBV10-3 with TRBJ2-1; tentatively, D is TRBD1 or TRBD2 (5 bases each). The CDR3 has 17 amino acids. V lost 5 bases and J lost 1, with 18 bases in between. CDR1 is ENHRY, CDR2 SYGVKD, per germline. Here the CDR3 reads CAISRGPGKGSYNEQFF. The CDR3 DNA reads TGTGCCATCAGTAGGGGACCAGGGAAGGGATCCTACAATGAGCAGTTCTTC.

Turning to this clonotype: Germline and junction disagree at one end, which may indicate a read error. The CDR3 region has the DNA TGTGCCAGCCAGGGGGCTCCCGGCTCTGGGGCCAACGTCCCGACTTTC. Protein: CASQGAPGSGANVPTF. The chain links TRBV2 to TRBJ2-6; the match to TRBD1 covers 8 bases. The CDR3 loop spans 16 amino acids. Germline lookup yields CDR1 SNHLY and CDR2 FYNNEI.

The chain recombines TRBV29-1 with TRBJ2-4, with D perhaps assigned TRBD1 or TRBD2 (7 bases each). With the DNA end fitting TRBJ2-7 better, the J assignment may be wrong. The CDR3 runs to 13 residues. In germline, CDR1 is SQVTM, CDR2 ANQGSEA. Written as DNA, the CDR3 is TGCAGCGTCATGACAGGGACTAACGACGAGCAGTACTTC. This gives the protein CSVMTGTNDEQYF.

This clonotype has only a few counts. The rearrangement joins TRBV9 to TRBJ1-1; a weak D match, TRBD1 (5 bases). Germline V CDR1 and CDR2: SGDLS, YYNGEE. This CDR3 contains 18 residues. V was pared by 0 bases and J by 0 bases, with 18 bases between. This CDR3 reads CASSVDVGRGPVNTEAFF. The CDR3 bases are TGTGCCAGCAGCGTAGATGTGGGTAGGGGTCCTGTGAACACTGAAGCTTTCTTT. The full variable domain, in which reference TRBV9 and TRBJ1-1 provide the parts outside the CDR3, is DSGVTQTPKHLITATGQRVTLRCSPRSGDLSVYWYQQSLDQGLQFLIQYYNGEERAKGNILERFSAQQFPDLHSELNLSSLELGDSALYFCASSVDVGRGPVNTEAFFGQGTRLTVV.

V gene TRBV28 combines with J gene TRBJ2-7; D uncertain. The CDR3 has 12 amino acids. Trimming removed 3 bases from V and 5 bases from J, with 8 bases in between. The germline V gene has CDR1 MDHEN and CDR2 SYDVKM. The CDR3 DNA reads TGTGCCAGCAGTTTGGCTTATGACGAGCAGTACTTC. Protein sequence: CASSLAYDEQYF. Full variable domain (remainder filled in from reference TRBV28 and TRBJ2-7): DVKVTQSSRYLVKRTGEKVFLECVQDMDHENMFWYRQDPGLGLRLIYFSYDVKMKEKGDIPEGYSVSREKKERFSLILESASTNQTSMYLCASSLAYDEQYFGPGTRLTVT.